These 2 T cell receptor beta chains share one sample of origin, sequenced in a study of technical replicates of blood from a handful of donors. TCRdb keeps only in-frame clones here, not all; method: immunoSEQ multiplex PCR. This table holds 95,000 to 100,000 clones, under 96% found once. Material for sequencing was T cells isolated from PBMCs. The receptors derive from a human donor in good health.

The table lists this clone with a count of one. The rearrangement uses TRBV10-1 and TRBJ2-1; TRBD2 is a possible D gene (6 bases). Trimming left V 5 bases short and J 1 base short, with 9 bases between. CDR1 and CDR2 from the germline V gene are WNHNN and SYGVQD (reference sequence). The CDR3 consists of 14 residues. CDR3 in amino acids: CASSMEGSYNEQFF. For the CDR3, the DNA is TGCGCCAGCAGTATGGAGGGTTCCTACAATGAGCAGTTCTTC.

V gene TRBV6-1 combines with J gene TRBJ2-5; D gene uncertain. This CDR3 is 14 amino acids long. The germline gives CDR1 MNHNS, CDR2 SASEGT. Between the trimmed V and J ends, which lost 2 bases and 5 bases, there was a span of 12 bases. CDR3 sequence (DNA): TGTGCCAGCAGTGAATCGAGCCTTCTGGAGACCCAGTACTTC. This codes for CASSESSLLETQYF.